This T cell receptor (beta chain) was captured by sequencing in a study of graft-versus-host responses after intestinal transplantation (dated by TCRdb to about 2021). For the wider study: Multivisceral, liver-intestinal, or isolated intestinal transplants were received by the recipients. Alloreactive clones were identified by sequencing pre-transplant mixed lymphocyte reaction products and comparing these products with unstimulated pre-transplant donor and recipient T cells. Rather than going through the commercial service, samples from a few later patients were sequenced in-house on an Illumina MiSeq and processed with MiXCR. A cohort of about two dozen intestinal transplant recipients, including one retransplant, was enrolled, and a few patients lacking pretransplant specimens were excluded. A peak of at least 4% donor T cells among recipient peripheral blood mononuclear cells was the definition used for donor T cell macrochimerism. After intestinal transplantation, graft-versus-host and host-versus-graft alloreactive T cell clones were followed in the graft, circulation and bone marrow using bulk TCR-beta CDR3 sequencing. Every recipient was given anti-thymocyte globulin induction, then maintenance tacrolimus and steroids for roughly 3 years. Study-wide findings and limitations: GvH clones were detected in recipient bone marrow, and some of these GvH clones were observed earlier in ileal mucosa or blood, consistent with an intestinal mucosal origin. The relatively low number and heterogeneity of intestinal transplant patients limited the conclusions. Peak levels of circulating GvH clones were associated with declines in HvG clones early after transplant. High GvH to HvG T cell clonal ratios were observed in the allografts of patients with donor T cell macrochimerism.

Libraries were made using the immunoSEQ multiplex PCR assay. For most patients, genomic DNA was isolated with the Qiagen DNeasy Blood and Tissue Kit and shipped frozen to Adaptive Biotechnologies for TCR sequencing. Adaptive Biotechnologies carried out high-throughput TCR-beta CDR3 sequencing of genomic DNA for most patients. In the authors' own workflow: Adaptive's ImmunoSEQ software supplied the TCR sequencing data for 15 to 20 patients, while MiXCR and VDJtools were used to process a few other patients. CD4 versus CD8 sorting errors were corrected by removing sequences found in both subsets at a frequency ratio below 5:1. CDR3 nucleotide sequences shared between donor and recipient were removed because their origin could not be assigned. Alloreactive clones required at least 2-fold expansion over unstimulated cells and minimum CFSE-low frequency of 0.002% (template counts) or 0.001% (read counts). Mappable clones were those detected in sequenced pre-transplant spleen, lymph node, or MLR CFSE-low populations of the donor or recipient. The cumulative frequency of alloreactive clones was calculated as a percentage of all sequences, weighted by copy number. In TCRdb, the immuneACCESS table is reduced to in-frame sequences with V and J assigned. These tables do not hold every clone; where another copy was compared, an unresolved V gene accounts for under half, and the others remain unexplained. That table supplies the V and J calls and clone size; D and trimming were determined from the DNA. The sample table records about 41,000 clones; 85% to 95% of these occur just once. The leading ten clones occupy approximately 0.53% of the sample.

According to the study, the label for this sample's time point signals: cells obtained before transplantation from donor or recipient. CD3+CD4+ and CD3+CD8+ populations were FACS-sorted from unstimulated pre-transplant donor and recipient cells taken from spleen or lymph nodes. For this clone: Its antigen is still unknown. No much larger clonotype is one base removed from it; base qualities were not supplied.

Its CDR3 holds 19 amino acids, cysteine through phenylalanine. The only DNA kept is the CDR3, 57 bases in frame from the first base. CDR1 and CDR2 (MNHEY, SMNVEV) derive from the germline V gene (reference sequence). Trimmed from V: 6 bases; trimmed from J: 2 bases; junction bases lacking a gene match: 12. This chain is built from TRBV27 and TRBJ2-1, and TRBD2 aligns with 14 junction nucleotides. This TCR came from a human donor who was the organ donor for an intestinal transplant. The sample here was unstimulated CD8+ T cells sorted from spleen or lymph node cells, taken before transplant. The base sequence is TGTGCCAGCAGCCTACCCCGGACTAGCGGGGGGTTTCCCTACAATGAGCAGTTCTTC. Its translation reads: CASSLPRTSGGFPYNEQFF.